These 31 T cell receptor beta chains originate from one sample sequenced in a study of blood T cells in healthy people across ages. Sample-barcoded 5' priming and a J-beta primer mix drove a second PCR of about 6 to 12 cycles. TCRdb passed the 5' RACE reads through MiXCR, listing each CDR3 protein once. The table includes over 950,000 distinct CDR3 sequences, around two fifths detected once. The material sequenced was blood. All receptors derive from a man aged 18 to 30 in good health.

This clonotype showed up just a few times. The chain combines TRBV29-1 with TRBJ2-5; D is ambiguous. V lost 6 bases to trimming and J lost 0 bases, with 11 bases between them. The germline V gene encodes CDR1 SQVTM and CDR2 ANQGSEA. The CDR3 sequence is 13 residues long. CDR3 residues: CSVGTEYQETQYF. The CDR3 nucleotides are TGCAGCGTGGGAACAGAGTACCAAGAGACCCAGTACTTC.

This chain links TRBV7-9 with TRBJ2-3; D perhaps matches TRBD2 (6 bases). V was shortened by 3 bases and J by 6 bases, with 16 bases between the two germline ends. Germline V CDR1 and CDR2: SEHNR, FQNEAQ (reference sequence). This CDR3 region has 15 residues. The CDR3 region is CASSFTSPRADTQYF. The CDR3 DNA follows: TGTGCCAGCAGCTTTACTAGCCCTCGGGCGGATACGCAGTATTTT.

This rearrangement joins TRBV12-3 or TRBV12-4 to TRBJ2-1; D may be TRBD2 (6 bases). V was clipped by 6 bases and J by 5 bases, with 17 bases between them. The CDR3 sequence is 15 residues long. CDR3 sequence (DNA): TGTGCCAGCAGCCAACCCCCGGGGGAGGACAATGAGCAGTTCTTC. Protein product: CASSQPPGEDNEQFF.

CDR3 region: CASTTGVNSPLHF. In DNA form, the CDR3 reads TGTGCCAGCACCACAGGGGTTAATTCACCCCTCCACTTT. The chain links TRBV2 to TRBJ1-6; 7 positions agree with TRBD1. Unmatched junction bases numbered 3, after V lost 7 bases and J lost 6 bases. The CDR3 runs to 13 residues. Germline values: CDR1 SNHLY, CDR2 FYNNEI.

The sample holds a few counts of this clonotype. This may arise from a read error, as a much more abundant clone is one base away. The chain links TRBV2 to TRBJ2-4, with 8 bases that match TRBD1. Matching the DNA end better, TRBJ2-7 makes the J call doubtful. CDR1 is SNHLY, CDR2 FYNNEI, per germline. The CDR3 is 13 amino acids. CDR3 bases: TGTGCCGGCATCCGGACAGGGCGGCGCGAGCAGTACTTC. As protein: CAGIRTGRREQYF.

The chain has TRBV9 and TRBJ2-1; no definite D call. Germline assignment: CDR1 SGDLS and CDR2 YYNGEE. The CDR3 has 13 residues. V gave up 4 bases and J gave up 5 bases, with 10 bases separating them. The CDR3 DNA is TGTGCCAGCAGCCCCCCGACCCACAATGAGCAGTTCTTC. This sequence encodes CASSPPTHNEQFF. The entire variable domain, with the rest obtained from reference TRBV9 and TRBJ2-1, is as follows: DSGVTQTPKHLITATGQRVTLRCSPRSGDLSVYWYQQSLDQGLQFLIQYYNGEERAKGNILERFSAQQFPDLHSELNLSSLELGDSALYFCASSPPTHNEQFFGPGTRLTVL.

This clonotype was detected a few times. This chain links TRBV7-2 with TRBJ1-4; 10 bases match TRBD1. In germline, CDR1 is SGHTA, CDR2 FQGNSA. CDR3 length: 17 amino acids. With 1 base clipped from V and 7 bases from J, the junction kept 9 bases outside the gene matches. The CDR3 reads CASSLEGRGTGVEKLFF. The CDR3 DNA reads TGTGCCAGCAGCTTAGAGGGTCGTGGGACAGGGGTTGAAAAACTGTTTTTT. Variable domain in full (rest from reference TRBV7-2 and TRBJ1-4): GAGVSQSPSNKVTEKGKDVELRCDPISGHTALYWYRQSLGQGLEFLIYFQGNSAPDKSGLPSDRFSAERTGGSVSTLTIQRTQQEDSAVYLCASSLEGRGTGVEKLFFGSGTQLSVL.

The chain uses TRBV20-1 and TRBJ2-3, with D perhaps assigned TRBD1 or TRBD2 (6 bases each). Trimming took off 5 bases at V and 0 bases at J, with 21 bases between the two ends. The CDR3 has 17 amino acids. The germline V gene encodes CDR1 DFQATT and CDR2 SNEGSKA (reference sequence). CDR3 amino acids: CSAPGGYRATSTDTQYF. CDR3 nucleotides: TGCAGTGCTCCCGGGGGCTACAGGGCCACTAGCACAGATACGCAGTATTTT.

This clonotype was picked up many times. The chain recombines TRBV4-2 with TRBJ2-1, with D possibly being TRBD2 (6 bases). The V gene lost 1 base and the J gene lost 0 bases, with 25 bases spanning the gap. The CDR3 length is 21 residues. Per the germline V gene, CDR1 is LGHNA and CDR2 is YNFKEQ. CDR3 sequence reads: CASSQARFNPPAGFSYNEQFF. The DNA of the CDR3 is TGTGCCAGCAGCCAAGCTCGATTTAACCCTCCAGCGGGTTTCTCCTACAATGAGCAGTTCTTC.

V and J are TRBV6-5 and TRBJ2-3; 9 nucleotides line up with TRBD2. Germline assignment: CDR1 MNHEY and CDR2 SVGAGI. Trimming at V came to 0 bases and at J to 9 bases, leaving 13 bases not matched to a gene. CDR3 length equals 17 residues. The CDR3 DNA follows: TGTGCCAGCAGTTACTCGCGAAGAGCGGGGGGTCGGGTAACGCAGTATTTT. Translation: CASSYSRRAGGRVTQYF.

A few counts support this clonotype. This chain links TRBV11-2 with TRBJ1-5, with a possible D match to TRBD1 (5 bases). The CDR3 loop spans 17 amino acids. CDR1 SGHAT and CDR2 FQNNGV come from the germline V gene. Deletions cut 0 bases from V and 2 bases from J, with 14 bases between. The CDR3 DNA is TGTGCCAGCAGCTTAGATAATAGGGCAGGGCGCAATCAGCCCCAGCATTTT. Translation: CASSLDNRAGRNQPQHF.

Only a few counts were recorded for this clonotype. The chain uses TRBV7-2 and TRBJ2-7; 7 bases align to TRBD1. The CDR3 runs 14 residues. Trimming removed 5 bases from V and 2 bases from J; junction bases left unmatched: 6. CDR1 is SGHTA and CDR2 is FQGNSA in the germline V gene. The CDR3 reads CASSVWDSPYEQYF. The CDR3, as DNA: TGTGCCAGCAGCGTATGGGACAGCCCCTACGAGCAGTACTTC.

At least ten counts were recorded for this clonotype. V and J are TRBV25-1 and TRBJ2-7; D gene ambiguous. V gave up 5 bases and J gave up 1 base, with 3 bases separating them. CDR1 MGHDK and CDR2 SYGVNS come from the germline V gene. The CDR3 runs to 11 residues. The CDR3: CASSWSYEQYF. Written as DNA, the CDR3 is TGTGCCAGCAGTTGGTCCTACGAGCAGTACTTC.

This clonotype was seen a handful of times. This chain uses TRBV6-5 with TRBJ2-7; D is ambiguous. The closer fit of TRBJ2-5 to the DNA end suggests the J call may be wrong. The CDR3 contains 13 residues. The V gene's germline CDR1 is MNHEY and CDR2 SVGAGI. CDR3 sequence reads: CASSYSSQETQYF. DNA for the CDR3: TGTGCCAGCAGTTACTCTTCGCAAGAGACCCAGTACTTC.

This clonotype came up once. The chain carries TRBV18 and TRBJ1-5, with 9 bases fitting TRBD1. CDR1 and CDR2 (germline): KGHSH, LQKENI. The CDR3 length is 16 residues. The V segment lost 2 bases and the J segment 6 bases; nucleotides outside the gene matches: 8. CDR3 in amino acids: CASSPSDRGRGQPQHF. The CDR3 DNA reads as TGTGCCAGCTCACCATCTGACAGGGGGAGAGGTCAGCCCCAGCATTTT.

Turning to this clonotype: At one boundary the junction diverges from the germline segment, which might be a read error. J is TRBJ1-5 and V is TRBV20-1; D ambiguous. The length of the CDR3 is 14 residues. From germline, CDR1 is DFQATT and CDR2 SNEGSKA (reference sequence). CDR3 sequence (DNA): TGCAGTGCAGAGGACCGTTATAGCAGTCAGCCCCAGCATTTT. Its translation is CSAEDRYSSQPQHF.

The chain combines TRBV20-1 with TRBJ1-5, with D uncertain. V lost 3 bases, J lost 0 bases, and 9 bases lay in between. Germline V CDR1 and CDR2: DFQATT, SNEGSKA (reference sequence). The CDR3 is 14 amino acids. The CDR3 loop reads CSASEFRSNQPQHF. CDR3 coding DNA: TGCAGTGCTAGTGAATTCCGTAGCAATCAGCCCCAGCATTTT.

The sample holds one count of this clonotype. This could be a read error, since a much larger clone is one nucleotide away. The rearrangement uses TRBV9 and TRBJ2-1; 7 nucleotides agree with TRBD1. The DNA end is a closer match to TRBJ2-7, so the J assignment may be wrong. Germline assignment: CDR1 SGDLS and CDR2 YYNGEE. This CDR3 spans 15 amino acids. The CDR3 spells CASSVGDSSYNEQYF. The DNA of the CDR3 is TGTGCCAGCAGCGTAGGGGACAGCTCCTACAATGAGCAGTACTTC.

The chain uses TRBV9 and TRBJ2-3; 8 bases are a match to TRBD2. Germline V gives CDR1 SGDLS, CDR2 YYNGEE. The CDR3 extends over 15 amino acids. Germline trimming cut 5 bases from V and 8 bases from J; bases unmatched to any gene: 13. The chain's CDR3 is CASREGSGVQGTQYF. The DNA of the CDR3 is TGTGCCAGCAGAGAGGGTAGCGGGGTTCAGGGTACGCAGTATTTT.

V usage is TRBV25-1 and J usage is TRBJ1-2; the match to TRBD1 covers 7 bases. Trimming removed 3 bases from V and 0 bases from J; junction bases left unmatched: 4. CDR1 is MGHDK and CDR2 is SYGVNS in the germline V gene. The CDR3 sequence is 15 residues long. The CDR3 is CASSDPTGPNYGYTF. In DNA, the CDR3 is TGTGCCAGCAGTGACCCGACAGGGCCTAACTATGGCTACACCTTC.

This clonotype has just one count. V is TRBV7-2 and J is TRBJ1-4; D unresolved. V dropped 5 bases and J dropped 11 bases, with 24 bases sitting between them. Germline V gene sequence: CDR1 SGHTA, CDR2 FQGNSA. The CDR3 extends over 16 amino acids. The CDR3 region is CASSPQSRVSERKLFF. Written as DNA, the CDR3 is TGTGCCAGCAGCCCTCAATCCCGGGTTAGCGAAAGGAAACTGTTTTTT.

This clonotype has more than one count but fewer than ten. The chain has TRBV5-1 and TRBJ1-6; unclear D gene. V gave up 6 bases and J gave up 6 bases, with 10 bases separating them. CDR1 is SGHRS, CDR2 YFSETQ, per germline. This CDR3 spans 13 amino acids. The CDR3 protein is CASTEGFNSPLHF. CDR3 bases: TGCGCCAGCACGGAAGGGTTTAATTCACCCCTCCACTTT.

The J gene is TRBJ2-6, the V gene TRBV7-9; D unclear. Germline lookup yields CDR1 SEHNR and CDR2 FQNEAQ (reference sequence). The CDR3 extends over 15 amino acids. V gave up 2 bases and J gave up 0 bases, with 5 bases separating them. The CDR3 sequence: CASSLQNSGANVLTF. CDR3 in DNA: TGTGCCAGCAGCTTACAGAACTCTGGGGCCAACGTCCTGACTTTC.

This chain links TRBV7-6 with TRBJ2-1; TRBD1 is a possible D gene (5 bases). The CDR3 has 18 residues. Trimming shortened V by 2 bases and J by 1 base, and 18 bases separated the two germline ends. The germline V gene has CDR1 SGHVS and CDR2 FNYEAQ. CDR3 coding DNA: TGTGCCAGCAGCTTACCCCAGGGTATGGAGTGGTCCTACAATGAGCAGTTCTTC. This codes for CASSLPQGMEWSYNEQFF.

The rearrangement joins TRBV4-1 to TRBJ2-3; 7 nucleotides match TRBD1. V lost 2 bases to trimming and J lost 4 bases; unmatched junction nucleotides: 9. CDR1 MGHRA and CDR2 YSYEKL come from the germline V gene. The length of the CDR3 is 16 residues. DNA for the CDR3: TGCGCCAGCAGCCAATGGGGGCAGGGGGTGGCAGATACGCAGTATTTT. Translation: CASSQWGQGVADTQYF.

This clonotype has just a few counts. J is TRBJ1-5 and V is TRBV12-3 or TRBV12-4; D possibly corresponds to TRBD1 (5 bases). The V gene lost 5 bases and the J gene lost 2 bases, with 16 bases spanning the gap. The CDR3 is 16 residues long. The CDR3 DNA follows: TGTGCCAGCAGTATATCGCAGGGAAAGGGCAATCAGCCCCAGCATTTT. This gives the protein CASSISQGKGNQPQHF.

This clonotype has ten or more counts. The V gene is TRBV6-2 or TRBV6-3, the J gene TRBJ2-5, with D uncertain. Germline lookup yields CDR1 MNHEY and CDR2 SVGEGT. Trimming took off 0 bases at V and 1 base at J, with 0 bases between the two ends. This CDR3 spans 12 amino acids. The CDR3 is CASSYSQETQYF. The CDR3 nucleotides are TGTGCCAGCAGTTACTCCCAAGAGACCCAGTACTTC.

This rearrangement joins TRBV12-3 or TRBV12-4 to TRBJ2-3; D call uncertain. The CDR3 runs 14 residues. V lost 5 bases, J lost 4 bases, and 13 bases lay in between. The CDR3: CASSITQASDTQYF. In DNA form, the CDR3 reads TGTGCCAGCAGTATAACTCAGGCGTCAGATACGCAGTATTTT.

This sequence joins TRBV7-9 and TRBJ2-1, with 12 bases aligning to TRBD2. The CDR3 is 19 residues long. The V and J ends lost 3 bases and 2 bases, in that order; junction bases with no gene match: 11. The germline V gene encodes CDR1 SEHNR and CDR2 FQNEAQ (reference sequence). The chain's CDR3 is CASSFSGLAGRRTYNEQFF. CDR3 DNA sequence: TGTGCCAGCAGCTTCTCTGGACTAGCGGGGAGGAGGACCTACAATGAGCAGTTCTTC.

The chain uses TRBV29-1 and TRBJ2-5, with 7 nucleotides matching TRBD1. Germline trimming cut 5 bases from V and 4 bases from J; bases unmatched to any gene: 4. Germline lookup yields CDR1 SQVTM and CDR2 ANQGSEA. The CDR3 runs 12 residues. The CDR3: CSVSTGVETQYF. The CDR3 bases are TGCAGCGTTAGTACAGGGGTAGAGACCCAGTACTTC.

The chain employs TRBV6-4 and TRBJ2-2, with D hard to call. The CDR3 is made up of 14 amino acids. Deletions cut 5 bases from V and 1 base from J, with 8 bases between. Germline V gene sequence: CDR1 MRHNA, CDR2 SNTAGT. The CDR3 here is CASSWEENTGELFF. Here the CDR3 DNA reads TGTGCCAGCAGTTGGGAAGAGAACACCGGGGAGCTGTTTTTT.